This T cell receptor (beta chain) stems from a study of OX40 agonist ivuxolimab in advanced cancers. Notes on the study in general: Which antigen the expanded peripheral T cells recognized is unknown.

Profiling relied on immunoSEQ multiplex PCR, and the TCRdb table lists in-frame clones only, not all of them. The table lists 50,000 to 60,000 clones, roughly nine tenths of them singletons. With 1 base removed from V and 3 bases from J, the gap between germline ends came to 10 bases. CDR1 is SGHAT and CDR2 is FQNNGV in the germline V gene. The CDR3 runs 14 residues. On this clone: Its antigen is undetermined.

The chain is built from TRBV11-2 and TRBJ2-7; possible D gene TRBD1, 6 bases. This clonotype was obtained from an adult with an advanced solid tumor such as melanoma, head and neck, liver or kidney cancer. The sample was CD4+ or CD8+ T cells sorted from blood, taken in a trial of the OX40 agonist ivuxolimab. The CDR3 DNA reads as TGTGCCAGCAGCTTAGGGGTACAGGGCTACGAGCAGTACTTC. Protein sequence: CASSLGVQGYEQYF.